The sequence of this T cell receptor (beta chain) was determined in a study of cytomegalovirus exposure and HLA in healthy donors. 13 Jbeta primers and 60 Vbeta primers were used for the PCR. TCRdb's table, derived via immunoSEQ multiplex PCR, lists solely in-frame clones and lacks some. The sample carries under 150,000 clones, roughly 80% recorded once. Trimming stripped 7 bases from V and 0 bases from J, with 17 bases between. Per germline, CDR1 MNHEY and CDR2 SMNVEV (reference sequence). The CDR3 is 16 amino acids. This clonotype was obtained from a male donor in good health and CMV-seronegative. Sequenced input: PBMCs. V and J are TRBV27 and TRBJ2-3, with D unclear. CDR3 sequence: CASTDKTHSSTDTQYF. Here the CDR3 DNA reads TGTGCCAGCACCGATAAGACCCACAGTAGCACAGATACGCAGTATTTT.